The 16 T cell receptor beta chains below all came from one sample that was sequenced in a study of blood T cell repertoires in COVID-19. Repertoires were generated with immunoSEQ multiplex PCR, while TCRdb's copy carries only in-frame clones and drops some. The data hold 250,000 to 300,000 clones, with 70% to 90% observed a single time. The specimen was peripheral blood. Receptor source: an older woman with COVID-19, enrolled during active disease.

The chain joins TRBV6-2 or TRBV6-3 to TRBJ2-1; possibly TRBD2 for D (5 bases). CDR1 is MNHEY, CDR2 SVGEGT, per germline. The CDR3 extends over 13 amino acids. Trimming shortened V by 6 bases and J by 6 bases, and 12 bases separated the two germline ends. The CDR3 sequence: CASSSGLLNEQFF. In DNA form, the CDR3 reads TGTGCCAGCAGCTCCGGACTTCTCAATGAGCAGTTCTTC.

This clone was observed a single time. The chain combines TRBV5-4 with TRBJ2-5; D is possibly TRBD2 (5 bases). V was cut by 4 bases and J by 1 base, with 17 bases left in between. The CDR3 runs 16 residues. Per germline, CDR1 SGHNT and CDR2 YYREEE (reference sequence). CDR3 nucleotides: TGTGCCAGCAGCCGTATAGCGCAAGGTGGCCAAGAGACCCAGTACTTC. Its translation is CASSRIAQGGQETQYF. The variable domain in full, completed from reference TRBV5-4 and TRBJ2-5, reads ETGVTQSPTHLIKTRGQQVTLRCSSQSGHNTVSWYQQALGQGPQFIFQYYREEENGRGNFPPRFSGLQFPNYSSELNVNALELDDSALYLCASSRIAQGGQETQYFGPGTRLLVL.

The chain links TRBV6-5 to TRBJ2-1; perhaps TRBD2 as D (5 bases). Trimming left V 10 bases short and J 7 bases short, with 11 bases between. This CDR3 has 11 amino acids. Germline-derived CDR1 and CDR2 are MNHEY and SVGAGI. The CDR3 spells CATKWENEQFF. Here the CDR3 DNA reads TGTGCCACCAAGTGGGAGAATGAGCAGTTCTTC.

This chain joins TRBV7-8 and TRBJ1-4, with unresolved D. V lost 1 base and J lost 13, with 10 bases in between. CDR3 length: 12 residues. Looked up from germline, CDR1 is SGHVS and CDR2 is FQNEAQ. This CDR3 is CASSLVSGGLFF. CDR3 bases: TGTGCCAGCAGCTTAGTCAGTGGCGGACTGTTTTTT.

This clone was seen a few times. The chain links TRBV19 to TRBJ1-5, with 7 bases aligning to TRBD1. The CDR3 is 20 amino acids. V trimming: 5 bases; J trimming: 0 bases; junction bases outside the gene matches: 19. The germline CDR1 and CDR2 sequences are LNHDA and SQIVND (reference sequence). The CDR3 region is CASSPIANRGGIGSNQPQHF. CDR3 sequence (DNA): TGTGCCAGTAGTCCGATCGCAAACAGGGGCGGTATAGGTAGCAATCAGCCCCAGCATTTT.

This chain links TRBV6-5 with TRBJ1-2, with 11 bases identical to TRBD1. J lost 6 bases, V lost 6 bases, and 9 bases had no gene match. Germline CDR1 is MNHEY and CDR2 is SVGAGI. The CDR3 spans 15 residues. The CDR3 DNA reads as TGTGCCAGCAGGGGACGGACAGGGGGCGCGGATGGCTACACCTTC. Encoded protein: CASRGRTGGADGYTF.

This clone turned up a few times. This chain joins TRBV7-6 and TRBJ2-7; D is perhaps TRBD1 (7 bases). Trimming shortened V by 0 bases and J by 2 bases, and 14 bases separated the two germline ends. Germline V gives CDR1 SGHVS, CDR2 FNYEAQ. The CDR3 consists of 16 residues. The DNA for the CDR3 is TGTGCCAGCAGCTTAGCGCGGGGACAGCGGGCCTACGAGCAGTACTTC. It encodes CASSLARGQRAYEQYF.

The chain has TRBV3-1 (or the pseudogene TRBV3-2) and TRBJ1-1; no clear D. The CDR3 runs to 14 residues. Germline CDR1 LGHDT, CDR2 YNNKEL (reference sequence). V gave up 0 bases and J gave up 1 base, with 6 bases separating them. The CDR3 sequence: CASSQDWRNTEAFF. CDR3 in DNA: TGTGCCAGCAGCCAAGATTGGAGGAACACTGAAGCTTTCTTT.

This chain joins TRBV24-1 and TRBJ1-2; D is perhaps TRBD1 (5 bases). This CDR3 comprises 13 residues. Germline assignment: CDR1 KGHDR and CDR2 SFDVKD. V lost 5 bases, J lost 5 bases, and 11 bases lay in between. CDR3 bases: TGTGCCACCAGTGGGCAGGGTGTTTATGGCTACACCTTC. Its protein product is CATSGQGVYGYTF.

The chain has TRBV27 and TRBJ2-2, with D maybe TRBD2 (5 bases). The CDR3 is 18 residues long. V lost 9 bases and J lost 7, with 30 bases in between. The germline V gene encodes CDR1 MNHEY and CDR2 SMNVEV (reference sequence). CDR3 DNA sequence: TGTGCCAGTATGGCGTTAGGGCCCGAACTAGGCGGTGGCGGGGAGCTGTTTTTT. It is translated as CASMALGPELGGGGELFF.

J is TRBJ1-1 and V is TRBV20-1; D remains ambiguous. Germline CDR1 DFQATT, CDR2 SNEGSKA (reference sequence). CDR3 size: 13 residues. Trimming removed 3 bases from V and 4 bases from J, with 12 bases in between. In DNA, the CDR3 is TGCAGTGCTAGTAGAGGGAGGGCCACTGAAGCTTTCTTT. Protein: CSASRGRATEAFF.

The chain carries TRBV7-2 and TRBJ1-4; a possible D gene is TRBD1 (5 bases). CDR3 length: 14 amino acids. Germline assignment: CDR1 SGHTA and CDR2 FQGNSA. The V and J ends lost 2 bases and 7 bases respectively, with 11 bases between them. CDR3 nucleotides: TGTGCCAGCAGCTTATGGGGCGGTGGTGAAAAACTGTTTTTT. It yields the protein CASSLWGGGEKLFF.

This sequence joins TRBV19 and TRBJ2-7; 13 bases agree with TRBD2. Germline loops: CDR1 LNHDA, CDR2 SQIVND (reference sequence). V dropped 6 bases and J dropped 2; count of bases not matched to a gene: 13. This CDR3 has 18 residues. The CDR3 protein is CASSPHGTSGVNPYEQYF. The CDR3 DNA sequence: TGTGCCAGTAGCCCTCACGGGACTAGCGGGGTCAACCCCTACGAGCAGTACTTC. Based on the CDR3 plus reference TRBV19 and TRBJ2-7, the full variable domain is DGGITQSPKYLFRKEGQNVTLSCEQNLNHDAMYWYRQDPGQGLRLIYYSQIVNDFQKGDIAEGYSVSREKKESFPLTVTSAQKNPTAFYLCASSPHGTSGVNPYEQYFGPGTRLTVT.

The chain links TRBV10-3 to TRBJ1-6; D is perhaps TRBD1 (6 bases). The CDR3 loop spans 17 amino acids. Germline loops: CDR1 ENHRY, CDR2 SYGVKD. Between the trimmed V and J ends, which lost 4 bases and 0 bases, there was a span of 13 bases. The CDR3 DNA sequence: TGTGCCATCAGTGCACAGGGTGCGGGCTCCTATAATTCACCCCTCCACTTT. Encoded protein: CAISAQGAGSYNSPLHF.

CDR3 loop: CASSRGGYTEAFF. CDR3 in DNA: TGTGCCAGCAGTCGGGGGGGATACACTGAAGCTTTCTTT. This sequence joins TRBV25-1 and TRBJ1-1; TRBD1 might be the D (5 bases). CDR1 MGHDK and CDR2 SYGVNS come from the germline V gene. The CDR3 is 13 residues long. Trimming pared 5 bases from V and 3 bases from J, leaving 10 bases between.

V gene TRBV9 combines with J gene TRBJ2-1; a weak D match, TRBD1 (6 bases). This CDR3 has 15 residues. Germline assignment: CDR1 SGDLS and CDR2 YYNGEE. V was clipped by 2 bases and J by 8 bases, with 17 bases between them. CDR3 DNA sequence: TGTGCCAGCAGCGTTTTGCCTGGGGGCAGGGATGAGCAGTTCTTC. Its translation: CASSVLPGGRDEQFF.